Below, 29 T cell receptor beta chains from the same sample are listed, as sequenced in a study of regulatory T cells in long-lasting Graves disease. The time point denotes: persistent/refractory GD, antithyroid drugs over 5 years with positive TRAb. Researchers made the TCR library from RNA that was extracted from PBMCs. HTBI primers from iRepertoire and Arm-PCR of CDR3 regions yielded the TCR beta libraries. MiXCR, applied by TCRdb to the multiplex PCR reads, yields one record per CDR3 protein. This table has roughly 500,000 distinct CDR3 sequences, approximately 23% appearing once. The sample here was peripheral blood mononuclear cells (PBMCs), taken when the disease was refractory, from a patient treated with antithyroid drugs. The receptors were sampled from a female donor with Graves disease.

In this sample, this clonotype turned up many times. V is TRBV28 and J is TRBJ1-6; D not resolved. This CDR3 has 16 residues. V lost 5 bases, J lost 0 bases, and 11 bases lay in between. The V gene's germline CDR1 is MDHEN and CDR2 SYDVKM. The CDR3 nucleotides read TGTGCCAGCAGTCCTAGGGTCCTCTCCTATAATTCACCCCTCCACTTT. Its protein is CASSPRVLSYNSPLHF. Looking up the rest from reference TRBV28 and TRBJ1-6 gives the full variable domain: DVKVTQSSRYLVKRTGEKVFLECVQDMDHENMFWYRQDPGLGLRLIYFSYDVKMKEKGDIPEGYSVSREKKERFSLILESASTNQTSMYLCASSPRVLSYNSPLHFGNGTRLTVT.

This clonotype was recorded many times. The J gene is TRBJ1-4, the V gene TRBV2; 7 bases map to TRBD1. Germline trimming cut 8 bases from V and 8 bases from J; bases unmatched to any gene: 8. There are 13 residues in the CDR3. CDR1 SNHLY and CDR2 FYNNEI come from the germline V gene. For the CDR3, the DNA is TGTGCCAGCGGTCAGGGGGGTTGGGAAAAACTGTTTTTT. As protein: CASGQGGWEKLFF.

V and J are TRBV5-1 and TRBJ1-1; TRBD1 might be the D (6 bases). The CDR3 contains 11 residues. The V gene lost 3 bases and the J gene lost 7 bases, with 7 bases spanning the gap. Per the germline V gene, CDR1 is SGHRS and CDR2 is YFSETQ. CDR3 sequence (DNA): TGCGCCAGCAGCTCGGACAGTGAAGCTTTCTTT. This translates into CASSSDSEAFF.

This clonotype was found many times. CDR3 DNA: TGTGCCAGCAGTTTTTACAGGGACGGCTATGGCTACACCTTC. It codes for CASSFYRDGYGYTF. The rearrangement uses TRBV2 and TRBJ1-2, with D perhaps matching TRBD1 (6 bases). Germline CDR1 is SNHLY and CDR2 is FYNNEI. The CDR3 consists of 14 residues. V was clipped by 5 bases and J by 4 bases, with 14 bases between them. The whole variable domain, filled in from reference TRBV2 and TRBJ1-2, reads EPEVTQTPSHQVTQMGQEVILRCVPISNHLYFYWYRQILGQKVEFLVSFYNNEISEKSEIFDDQFSVERPDGSNFTLKIRSTKLEDSAMYFCASSFYRDGYGYTFGSGTRLTVV.

This clonotype was counted ten times or more. The V and J genes are TRBV27 and TRBJ2-5, with 9 bases lining up with TRBD1. The CDR3 runs to 14 residues. V was pared by 5 bases and J by 2 bases, with 3 bases of the junction left unmatched. Germline-derived CDR1 and CDR2 are MNHEY and SMNVEV (reference sequence). CDR3 in DNA: TGTGCCAGCAGTCCGGGACAGGGACAAGAGACCCAGTACTTC. Translating it yields CASSPGQGQETQYF.

This clonotype appeared many times. The rearrangement joins TRBV28 to TRBJ1-5, with a tentative D call TRBD1 (5 bases). This CDR3 has 14 residues. CDR1 and CDR2 from the germline V gene are MDHEN and SYDVKM. The ends were cut back, 6 bases at V and 4 bases at J, with 13 bases in the middle. The CDR3 region is CASSMGTVNQPQHF. In DNA, the CDR3 is TGTGCCAGCAGCATGGGGACGGTAAATCAGCCCCAGCATTTT.

This clonotype was seen many times. The chain links TRBV7-2 to TRBJ1-1; D gene unclear. This CDR3 region has 15 residues. Germline CDR1 SGHTA, CDR2 FQGNSA. The V end lost 3 bases, the J end lost 0 bases, and 11 bases lay between the germline ends. CDR3 region: CASSFAANLNTEAFF. CDR3 DNA: TGTGCCAGCAGCTTTGCAGCTAATTTGAACACTGAAGCTTTCTTT.

This clonotype has more than one count but fewer than ten. This chain joins TRBV20-1 and TRBJ2-7; D is uncertain. This CDR3 has 15 amino acids. V was cut by 0 bases and J by 3 bases, with 15 bases left in between. Germline CDR1 and CDR2: DFQATT and SNEGSKA (reference sequence). The CDR3 coding sequence is TGCAGTGCTAGAGATCGGTCGGCTGGAGTCTACGAGCAGTACTTC. Its translation: CSARDRSAGVYEQYF.

This clonotype was seen at least ten times. The chain has TRBV9 and TRBJ2-5; 10 bases agree with TRBD2. V trimming: 4 bases; J trimming: 5 bases; junction bases outside the gene matches: 5. The CDR3 runs 14 residues. Germline V CDR1 and CDR2: SGDLS, YYNGEE. CDR3 nucleotides: TGTGCCAGCAGCATCGGACTAGCGGTGGAGACCCAGTACTTC. The encoded protein is CASSIGLAVETQYF.

This clonotype was recorded many times. The chain carries TRBV10-3 and TRBJ1-2, with 8 bases lining up with TRBD1. The CDR3 covers 13 residues. Looked up from germline, CDR1 is ENHRY and CDR2 is SYGVKD. V shed 2 bases and J 7 bases; nucleotides not matched to a gene: 3. The CDR3 region has the DNA TGTGCCATCAGTGAGGGGACAGGTTTTGGCTACACCTTC. It codes for CAISEGTGFGYTF.

The chain combines TRBV7-2 with TRBJ1-1, with D perhaps TRBD1 (5 bases). V was clipped by 5 bases and J by 5 bases, with 18 bases between them. Looked up from germline, CDR1 is SGHTA and CDR2 is FQGNSA. This CDR3 has 15 residues. The CDR3 nucleotides read TGTGCCAGCAGCCCCCTCCAGGGCCGTGCGACTGAAGCTTTCTTT. Its protein product is CASSPLQGRATEAFF. Filled out from reference TRBV7-2 and TRBJ1-1, the complete variable domain reads GAGVSQSPSNKVTEKGKDVELRCDPISGHTALYWYRQSLGQGLEFLIYFQGNSAPDKSGLPSDRFSAERTGGSVSTLTIQRTQQEDSAVYLCASSPLQGRATEAFFGQGTRLTVV.

Written as DNA, the CDR3 is TGTGCCTGGAGCTCCGGCGGGAGGAGGGAGACCCAGTACTTC. It translates to CAWSSGGRRETQYF. V gene TRBV30 combines with J gene TRBJ2-5; 8 bases fit TRBD2. V lost 3 bases, J lost 5 bases, and 8 bases stayed unmatched. The CDR3 consists of 14 residues. Germline CDR1 reads GTSNPN; CDR2 reads SVGIG (reference sequence).

Turning to this clonotype: One junction end disagrees with the germline gene, perhaps due to a read error. The chain links TRBV5-5 to TRBJ1-4; 7 bases map to TRBD1. Germline CDR1 SGHKS, CDR2 YYEKEE (reference sequence). The CDR3 loop spans 14 amino acids. CDR3: CASSLEQGREELFF. CDR3 sequence (DNA): TGTGCCAGCAGCTTGGAACAGGGGCGTGAAGAACTGTTTTTT.

V usage is TRBV6-2 or TRBV6-3 and J usage is TRBJ2-1; 7 bases line up with TRBD2. This CDR3 has 14 residues. CDR1 is MNHEY, CDR2 SVGEGT, per germline. J gave up 10 bases and V 6 bases, and 12 bases lay outside the gene matches. The CDR3 sequence: CASSPRGGAGEQFF. DNA of the CDR3: TGTGCCAGCAGCCCACGGGGAGGGGCGGGCGAGCAGTTCTTC.

This clonotype was seen at least ten times. CDR3 sequence (DNA): TGTGCCAGCAGTATCAAGTTAGCCCTCTCGTCCTACGAGCAGTACTTC. Protein sequence: CASSIKLALSSYEQYF. The chain recombines TRBV27 with TRBJ2-7; D remains ambiguous. Trimming shortened V by 5 bases and J by 1 base, and 18 bases separated the two germline ends. Germline CDR1 MNHEY, CDR2 SMNVEV (reference sequence). This CDR3 region has 16 residues.

In its sample, this clonotype was seen a few times. V and J are TRBV15 and TRBJ2-2; 8 nucleotides align to TRBD2. CDR1 and CDR2 from the germline V gene are LNHNV and YYDKDF (reference sequence). CDR3 length: 17 residues. V was pared by 1 base and J by 0 bases, with 4 bases of the junction left unmatched. CDR3 in DNA: TGTGCCACCAGCAGAGGGCGGGGGGATTCGAACACCGGGGAGCTGTTTTTT. Translation: CATSRGRGDSNTGELFF.

This clonotype came up many times. This rearrangement joins TRBV27 to TRBJ2-7, with TRBD1 matching 7 bases. Trimming cost V 6 bases and J 2 bases; bases outside gene matches: 4. Per germline, CDR1 MNHEY and CDR2 SMNVEV (reference sequence). This CDR3 contains 13 residues. This CDR3 reads CASSLRGTYEQYF. CDR3 nucleotides: TGTGCCAGCAGCCTCAGGGGGACCTACGAGCAGTACTTC.

The CDR3 loop is CASSQAPAGVFGNEQFF. The CDR3 nucleotides are TGTGCCAGCAGCCAAGCCCCAGCGGGAGTTTTTGGAAATGAGCAGTTCTTC. The chain uses TRBV3-1 and TRBJ2-1; TRBD2 aligns across 8 bases. The length of the CDR3 is 17 residues. The V gene end was trimmed by 1 base and the J gene end by 7 bases; junction bases not matched to a gene: 12. Germline CDR1 and CDR2: LGHDT and YNNKEL (reference sequence).

The chain has TRBV7-2 and TRBJ2-7, with 7 bases matching TRBD2. Trimming removed 6 bases from V and 3 bases from J; junction bases left unmatched: 14. CDR1 SGHTA and CDR2 FQGNSA come from the germline V gene. This CDR3 is 16 amino acids long. This CDR3 reads CASSPTSDLTLYEQYF. DNA for the CDR3: TGTGCCAGCAGTCCTACTAGCGACCTCACCCTCTACGAGCAGTACTTC.

In its sample, this clonotype was seen many times. The chain has TRBV28 and TRBJ1-1; 7 nucleotides match TRBD1. The germline V gene encodes CDR1 MDHEN and CDR2 SYDVKM. The CDR3 runs 17 residues. V lost 5 bases to trimming and J lost 0 bases; unmatched junction nucleotides: 12. CDR3 nucleotide sequence: TGTGCCAGCAGTGGGACAGTCATGAGGGGGATGAACACTGAAGCTTTCTTT. Protein: CASSGTVMRGMNTEAFF. Variable domain in full (rest from reference TRBV28 and TRBJ1-1): DVKVTQSSRYLVKRTGEKVFLECVQDMDHENMFWYRQDPGLGLRLIYFSYDVKMKEKGDIPEGYSVSREKKERFSLILESASTNQTSMYLCASSGTVMRGMNTEAFFGQGTRLTVV.

This clonotype was seen at least ten times. The J gene is TRBJ2-2, the V gene TRBV2, with TRBD1 matching over 7 bases. The V segment lost 6 bases and the J segment 2 bases; nucleotides outside the gene matches: 9. The CDR3 is made up of 16 amino acids. Germline values: CDR1 SNHLY, CDR2 FYNNEI. The CDR3: CASRGRGQLNTGELFF. The CDR3, as DNA: TGTGCCAGCAGGGGTAGGGGACAGCTTAACACCGGGGAGCTGTTTTTT.

This clonotype occurred a few times. The V and J genes are TRBV27 and TRBJ2-7; D possibly matches TRBD1 or TRBD2 (5 bases each). Germline CDR1 and CDR2: MNHEY and SMNVEV (reference sequence). V was cut by 2 bases and J by 4 bases, with 12 bases left in between. The CDR3 is made up of 14 amino acids. CDR3 sequence: CASSLRGDLYEQYF. The CDR3 DNA reads as TGTGCCAGCAGTTTAAGAGGGGACCTATACGAGCAGTACTTC.

Concerning this clonotype itself: One base separates it from a far larger clone, so it is likely a read error. The rearrangement joins TRBV28 to TRBJ2-1; D is uncertain. Trimming cost V 8 bases and J 10 bases, with 12 bases left between them. The CDR3 covers 11 residues. CDR1 is MDHEN, CDR2 SYDVKM, per germline. The CDR3 loop reads CASAILYEQFF. DNA for the CDR3: TGTGCCAGCGCCATCCTCTACGAGCAGTTCTTC.

The table lists this clonotype with a few counts. The chain joins TRBV20-1 to TRBJ1-5; D is uncertain. The CDR3 consists of 12 residues. Per germline, CDR1 DFQATT and CDR2 SNEGSKA (reference sequence). V lost 6 bases, J lost 3 bases, and 9 bases lay in between. The CDR3 DNA reads as TGCAGTGCCCGGTCGTTCAATCAGCCCCAGCATTTT. This translates into CSARSFNQPQHF.

In its sample, this clonotype was seen many times. V and J are TRBV28 and TRBJ2-7, with D perhaps TRBD1 (6 bases). In germline, CDR1 is MDHEN, CDR2 SYDVKM. With 3 bases removed from V and 2 bases from J, the gap between germline ends came to 20 bases. The CDR3 sequence is 17 residues long. The CDR3 region is CASSLFRLRDKPYEQYF. The CDR3 nucleotides are TGTGCCAGCAGTTTGTTTAGACTCCGGGACAAACCCTACGAGCAGTACTTC.

The chain carries TRBV28 and TRBJ2-7, with 8 nucleotides matching TRBD2. Germline loops: CDR1 MDHEN, CDR2 SYDVKM. V lost 6 bases and J lost 3; bases outside the gene matches: 19. The CDR3 sequence is 18 residues long. The CDR3 sequence is CASSLALGEWTSSYEQYF. The CDR3 nucleotides are TGTGCCAGCAGCTTGGCCCTAGGAGAATGGACTAGCAGCTACGAGCAGTACTTC. The full variable domain, rest sourced from reference TRBV28 and TRBJ2-7, is DVKVTQSSRYLVKRTGEKVFLECVQDMDHENMFWYRQDPGLGLRLIYFSYDVKMKEKGDIPEGYSVSREKKERFSLILESASTNQTSMYLCASSLALGEWTSSYEQYFGPGTRLTVT.

The genes are TRBV20-1 and TRBJ2-5; no clear D gene. The ends were cut back, 6 bases at V and 2 bases at J, with 10 bases in the middle. The germline CDR1 and CDR2 sequences are DFQATT and SNEGSKA (reference sequence). CDR3 length: 12 residues. CDR3 nucleotide sequence: TGCAGTGCCCCTTGGGCGCAAGAGACCCAGTACTTC. This gives the protein CSAPWAQETQYF.

This clonotype was counted many times. V gene TRBV6-1 combines with J gene TRBJ1-2; D gene ambiguous. From germline, CDR1 is MNHNS and CDR2 SASEGT. The V gene lost 3 bases and the J gene lost 5 bases, with 13 bases spanning the gap. This CDR3 contains 14 residues. CDR3 nucleotide sequence: TGTGCCAGCAGTGACGGGCCCCAGAGTTATGGCTACACCTTC. Its protein is CASSDGPQSYGYTF.

The J gene is TRBJ1-2, the V gene TRBV6-2 or TRBV6-3; D remains unclear. Trimming removed 2 bases from V and 5 bases from J, with 15 bases in between. Germline V gives CDR1 MNHEY, CDR2 SVGEGT. The CDR3 runs to 15 residues. This CDR3 reads CASSYLSGGRYGYTF. The DNA for the CDR3 is TGTGCCAGCAGTTACCTATCTGGAGGGCGATATGGCTACACCTTC.